A selection of T cell receptor beta chains follows, all from one sample in a study of T cells after somatic rescue of genetic block. Data came from immunoSEQ multiplex PCR; TCRdb stores just in-frame clones and leaves some out. Here the sample spans tens of thousands of clones, approximately 91% being singletons. The sample comprised peripheral blood mononuclear cells (PBMCs). These TCRs come from a man aged 30 to 39. The CDR3 runs from the conserved cysteine through the conserved F or W. The order of the fields is clone size, D gene, J gene, V gene, CDR3 DNA, CDR3 protein. A D gene is named only where the DNA matches it firmly. Rows give clone size only sometimes, using once, few, many, or a class for an expanded clone.

>once|.|TRBJ1-4|TRBV28
TGTGCCAGCAGTTTGATTGCAACTAATGAAAAACTGTTTTTT
CASSLIATNEKLFF
>.|.|TRBJ2-3|TRBV7-9
TGTGCCAGCAGCTTGCCCCGGGCCAGGGGATTAACAGATACGCAGTATTTT
CASSLPRARGLTDTQYF
>.|TRBD2|TRBJ2-1|TRBV19
TGTGCCAGTAGTATAGGCGGGAGTGTTAATGAGCAGTTCTTC
CASSIGGSVNEQFF
>.|.|TRBJ1-2|TRBV5-1
TGCGCCAGCAGCCACGACCTAGGCAGAAACTATGGCTACACCTTC
CASSHDLGRNYGYTF
>.|.|TRBJ1-1|TRBV9
TGTGCCAGCAGCGTAACAGCCACAGGGACTGAAGCTTTCTTT
CASSVTATGTEAFF
>once|TRBD1|TRBJ2-3|TRBV5-4
TGTGCCAGCAGCTGGACAGGGGGGAGAGATACGCAGTATTTT
CASSWTGGRDTQYF
>.|.|TRBJ2-1|TRBV4-3
TGCGCCAGCAGCCAAGGTGGACCAGGGAAATACAATGAGCAGTTCTTC
CASSQGGPGKYNEQFF
>.|TRBD1|TRBJ1-2|TRBV13
TGTGCCAGCAGCTTAAGAGGGGGCGGCTACTATGGCTACACCTTC
CASSLRGGGYYGYTF
>.|.|TRBJ2-2|TRBV4-3
TGCGCCAGCAGCCAAGATTCGGCTAGCGTGGCCACCGGGGAGCTGTTTTTT
CASSQDSASVATGELFF
>.|.|TRBJ2-1|TRBV4-3
TGCGCCAGCAGCCCAAGGGCTAGACGTTCCTACAATGAGCAGTTCTTC
CASSPRARRSYNEQFF
>.|TRBD1|TRBJ2-7|TRBV5-1
TGCGCCAGCAGCTTGGGGGACAGAAAATTCTACGAGCAGTACTTC
CASSLGDRKFYEQYF
>.|TRBD1|TRBJ2-7|TRBV7-9
TGTGCCAGCAGCGGTCGGACAGTTCAGGGGGCGCAGTACTTC
CASSGRTVQGAQYF
>.|TRBD2|TRBJ2-7|TRBV7-2
TGTGCCAGCAGCTTGCGGGAGGTGTCCTACGAGCAGTACTTC
CASSLREVSYEQYF
>.|TRBD1|TRBJ2-3|TRBV11-2
TGTGCCAGCAGCCCCACAGGGGGTAGGTCAGATACGCAGTATTTT
CASSPTGGRSDTQYF
>.|TRBD1|TRBJ1-1|TRBV5-1
TGCGCCAGCAGCTTGTCGGCAGGGGGTAATACTGAAGCTTTCTTT
CASSLSAGGNTEAFF
>.|TRBD1|TRBJ1-2|TRBV6-1
TGTGCCAGCAGTGAAGAGCCCGGGACAGGGGGCTATGGCTACACCTTC
CASSEEPGTGGYGYTF
>.|TRBD1|TRBJ1-1|TRBV30
TGTGCCTGGAATGACAGGGGGATGAACACTGAAGCTTTCTTT
CAWNDRGMNTEAFF
>.|TRBD2|TRBJ2-5|TRBV11-2
TGTGCCAGCAGCAAACTGATAGCGGGGGGGCTGGAGACCCAGTACTTC
CASSKLIAGGLETQYF
>once|.|TRBJ2-2|TRBV9
TGTGCCAGCAGCGCAGACTGGAGACGTATAGGGACCGGGGAGCTGTTTTTT
CASSADWRRIGTGELFF
>.|.|TRBJ2-3|TRBV5-4
TGTGCCAGCAGCTTGGCCGGGGCTAGCCGAACAGATACGCAGTATTTT
CASSLAGASRTDTQYF
>.|TRBD1|TRBJ2-4|TRBV19
TGTGCCAGTAGTACGGGACAGGCCGTCAACATTCAGTACTTC
CASSTGQAVNIQYF
>.|.|TRBJ1-2|TRBV7-2
TGTGCCAGCAGCTTAGGTCGTACTAACTATGGCTACACCTTC
CASSLGRTNYGYTF
>.|TRBD1|TRBJ1-5|TRBV2
TGTGCCAGCAGCGAGGAGGGGACAGGATCTAGCAATCAGCCCCAGCATTTT
CASSEEGTGSSNQPQHF
>.|TRBD1|TRBJ2-5|TRBV6-6
TGTGCCAGCAGACAGGGGAGTGGGATCCAAGAGACCCAGTACTTC
CASRQGSGIQETQYF
>.|TRBD2|TRBJ2-5|TRBV18
TGTGCCAGCTCACCCGAGACTAGCCTTATAGAGACCCAGTACTTC
CASSPETSLIETQYF
>.|.|TRBJ1-1|TRBV25-1
TGTGCCAGCCAGCGAGGGGGTGTGAACACTGAAGCTTTCTTT
CASQRGGVNTEAFF
>.|TRBD1|TRBJ1-2|TRBV19
TGTGCCAGTAGTTGGGGACAGGTCTATGGCTACACCTTC
CASSWGQVYGYTF
>few|.|TRBJ1-3|TRBV5-6
TGTGCCAGCAGCTTGGTGGGAAACACCATATATTTT
CASSLVGNTIYF
>.|TRBD1|TRBJ1-6|TRBV2
TGTGCCAGCAGGGGACAGGGTAGTTCACCCCTCCACTTT
CASRGQGSSPLHF
>.|.|TRBJ2-7|TRBV4-2
TGTGCCAGCAGCCAAGTATCGCGCAGCTCCTACGAGCAGTACTTC
CASSQVSRSSYEQYF
>.|TRBD1|TRBJ1-2|TRBV6-4
TGTGCCAGCAGTGACTCCTACAGGGGCAATGGCTACACCTTC
CASSDSYRGNGYTF
>.|.|TRBJ2-7|TRBV23-1
TGCGCCAGCAGTCAATCGCCGGGTTATCCCTACGAGCAGTACTTC
CASSQSPGYPYEQYF
>.|.|TRBJ1-1|TRBV13
TGTGCCAGCAGCTTAGGGAAGGGACCAGCGGCTTTCTTT
CASSLGKGPAAFF
>.|.|TRBJ1-1|TRBV20-1
TGCAGTGGAGAGCGGGGGATGCGGGCTTTCTTT
CSGERGMRAFF
>.|TRBD2|TRBJ2-1|TRBV10-3
TGTGCCATCAGTCGACTAGCGGGGGGAAACTACAATGAGCAGTTCTTC
CAISRLAGGNYNEQFF
>.|.|TRBJ2-2|TRBV7-9
TGTGCCAGCAGCTTACTTCCCGGGGAGCTGTTTTTT
CASSLLPGELFF
>.|TRBD1|TRBJ1-6|TRBV6-6
TGTGCCAGCGGGACAGGGAATTCACCCCTCCACTTT
CASGTGNSPLHF
>.|TRBD1|TRBJ1-1|TRBV19
TGTGCCAGTAGCGACAGGGGGCTAGACACTGAAGCTTTCTTT
CASSDRGLDTEAFF
>.|TRBD2|TRBJ2-3|TRBV11-2
TGTGCCAGCAGCTTAATCCGGGGGGACACAGATACGCAGTATTTT
CASSLIRGDTDTQYF
>.|.|TRBJ1-6|TRBV7-8
TGTGCCAGCAGCTTAGCCGGCGAGAGCTCCTATAATTCACCCCTCCACTTT
CASSLAGESSYNSPLHF
>.|.|TRBJ1-1|TRBV2
TGTGCCAGCAGCTTAGACCCTAACACTGAAGCTTTCTTT
CASSLDPNTEAFF
>once|.|TRBJ1-1|TRBV29-1
TGCAGCGTTAAAAAATTGGACATGAACACTGAAGCTTTCTTT
CSVKKLDMNTEAFF
>.|.|TRBJ2-7|TRBV11-3
TGTGCCAGCAGCTTAGGAGCCTCCTACGAGCAGTACTTC
CASSLGASYEQYF
>.|TRBD1|TRBJ2-2|TRBV7-7
TGTGCTAGCAGCTTAGGTCACGGACAGGGGGCAAGCGGGGAGCTGTTTTTT
CASSLGHGQGASGELFF
>.|.|TRBJ2-6|TRBV7-2
TGTGCCAGCAGCTTAAGGCAGTTCTCCGGGAGCTCTGGGGCCAACGTCCTGACTTTC
CASSLRQFSGSSGANVLTF
>.|TRBD2|TRBJ2-7|TRBV4-1
TGCGCCAGCAGCCAAGATCGCACTAGCGGGAGGAGCGAGCAGTACTTC
CASSQDRTSGRSEQYF
>.|TRBD1|TRBJ2-3|TRBV5-4
TGTGCCAGCAGCTTGGAACAGGGGAGCACAGATACGCAGTATTTT
CASSLEQGSTDTQYF
>once|.|TRBJ1-3|TRBV28
TGTGCCAGCAGTTTCTCCCCCCGGGATGTCTCTGGAAACACCATATATTTT
CASSFSPRDVSGNTIYF
>once|.|TRBJ2-7|TRBV11-3
TGTGCCAGCAGCTTAGATAGGGGCGTCCAGTACTTC
CASSLDRGVQYF
>.|.|TRBJ1-6|TRBV2
TGTGCCAGCAGGACCCGGACAGCTAATTCACCCCTCCACTTT
CASRTRTANSPLHF
>.|.|TRBJ1-1|TRBV18
TGTGCCAGCTCACGGGAGGGCGGGGTTGAAGCTTTCTTT
CASSREGGVEAFF
>.|.|TRBJ2-7|TRBV2
TGTGCCAGCAGACAAGGAGGCAGTGGGGACGAGCAGTACTTC
CASRQGGSGDEQYF
>.|TRBD1|TRBJ2-1|TRBV2
TGTGCCAGCAGCTGGGGACAGGGCGATGAGCAGTTCTTC
CASSWGQGDEQFF
>.|.|TRBJ1-2|TRBV5-4
TGTGCCAGCAGCTACCAGGGATCGAATTTCTCAGGGTACTATGGCTACACCTTC
CASSYQGSNFSGYYGYTF
>.|.|TRBJ2-5|TRBV29-1
TGCAGCGTTGACGGACTACAAGAGACCCAGTACTTC
CSVDGLQETQYF
>.|.|TRBJ2-1|TRBV4-1
TGCGCCAGCAGCCACGTAGGCTCCTACAATGAGCAGTTCTTC
CASSHVGSYNEQFF
>.|TRBD1|TRBJ2-7|TRBV4-1
TGCGCCAGCAGCCAAGATCAGGGACAGGGATGGGAGCAGTACTTC
CASSQDQGQGWEQYF